This T cell receptor beta chain is from a study of blood T cells in healthy people across ages. Study conclusions and caveats: Greater diversity and more naive CD4+ cells were seen in long-lived donors than in aged donors.

Germline V gene lookup returns CDR1 MNHEY and CDR2 SVGAGI. This CDR3 has 13 amino acids. Trimming removed 7 bases at V and 7 bases at J, with 14 bases between. Each individual donor underwent a draw of ten milliliters of peripheral blood. This clonotype was counted a few times. The antigen remains undetermined. Alongside a J-beta primer mix, a sample-barcoded 5' primer served in a second PCR lasting roughly 6 to 11 cycles. TCRdb recomputed calls from the 5' RACE reads with MiXCR, one row per CDR3 protein. Among about 1,800,000 distinct CDR3 sequences listed, roughly 30% were seen once. Source material: blood. The TCR sequence derives from a woman under 40 in good health. J is TRBJ2-1 and V is TRBV6-5; a weak D match, TRBD2 (5 bases). The CDR3, as DNA: TGTGCCAGCACCGCTCGGGGTAGGAATGAGCAGTTCTTC. Encoded protein: CASTARGRNEQFF.